The 14 T cell receptor beta chains in this list originate from one sample, sequenced in a study of T cells in women clearing cervical HPV infection. Profiling relied on immunoSEQ multiplex PCR, and the TCRdb table lists in-frame clones only, not all of them. Its listing shows under 45,000 clones. The sample was blood buffy coat. The origin of the receptors is a woman aged 18-70 years with a cervical HPV16 infection that either progressed to CIN3+ or cleared (not recorded which).

On this clone: With the read ending 3 residues before the CDR3 end, the germline J gene is used to fill in that end. J is TRBJ1-4 and V is TRBV2, with a tentative D call TRBD1 (5 bases). CDR1 and CDR2 (germline): SNHLY, FYNNEI. The CDR3 covers 15 residues. Here the CDR3 reads CASSDRDSGANVLFF. The covered CDR3 bases are TGTGCCAGCAGTGACAGAGACTCTGGGGCCAACGTA.

Details on this clone: The sequence runs out 3 residues before the end of the CDR3; the remainder is reconstructed from the germline J gene. The chain couples TRBV7-3 to TRBJ2-7; 8 bases line up with TRBD1. This CDR3 spans 14 amino acids. The V segment lost 5 bases and the J segment 5 bases; nucleotides outside the gene matches: 8. CDR1 and CDR2 from the germline V gene are SGHTA and FQGTGA. This CDR3 reads CASSLTTGVNEQYF. CDR3 DNA (partial): TGTGCCAGCAGCCTCACGACAGGGGTGAACGAG.

As to this clone: At one end, the junction sequence differs from germline, possibly due to a read error. The read terminates 3 residues before the CDR3 end, so the remaining end is supplied by the germline J gene. The chain joins TRBV4-2 to TRBJ1-2; D is ambiguous. The CDR3 spans 14 residues. Germline V gives CDR1 LGHNA, CDR2 YNFKEQ. The CDR3 DNA, read in part, is TGCGCCAGCAGCCAGACGGGGTCTAACTATGGC. It is translated as CASSQTGSNYG. The full CDR3 protein reads CASSQTGSNYGYTF.

In the case of this clone: Read sequence stops 3 residues before the CDR3 end, and the germline J gene provides the missing end. This chain links TRBV11-2 with TRBJ1-3, with 7 bases aligning to TRBD1. V shed 4 bases, J shed 6 bases, and the junction held 6 bases outside the gene matches. CDR1 is SGHAT, CDR2 FQNNGV, per germline. The CDR3 length is 14 residues. CDR3 DNA (partial): TGTGCCAGCAGCTACACAGGGGCGGCAAACACC. It specifies CASSYTGAANT. The full-length CDR3 reads as CASSYTGAANTIYF.

As for this clone: The read gets to within 3 residues of the CDR3 end, and the germline J gene fills in the rest. The V and J genes are TRBV20-1 and TRBJ2-4; 9 bases align to TRBD2. The length of the CDR3 is 16 residues. V gave up 0 bases and J gave up 8 bases; unmatched junction bases: 11. The germline gives CDR1 DFQATT, CDR2 SNEGSKA (reference sequence). The CDR3: CSARDEEGREGDIQYF. Partial CDR3 DNA: TGCAGTGCTAGAGATGAGGAGGGGCGGGAGGGGGACATT.

Concerning this clone itself: The read terminates 3 residues before the CDR3 end, so the remaining end is supplied by the germline J gene. The chain employs TRBV30 and TRBJ2-3, with a tentative D call TRBD2 (6 bases). Germline V gives CDR1 GTSNPN, CDR2 SVGIG (reference sequence). The ends were cut back, 8 bases at V and 3 bases at J, with 15 bases in the middle. The CDR3 has 13 residues. CDR3 loop: CAVTSKGTDTQYF. The CDR3 DNA, read in part, is TGTGCCGTAACTAGCAAGGGAACAGATACG.

About this clone itself: The missing CDR3 end, 3 residues past where the read stops, is filled in from the germline J gene. The V gene is TRBV7-6, the J gene TRBJ2-4; tentatively, D is TRBD1 (5 bases). CDR1 is SGHVS, CDR2 FNYEAQ, per germline. CDR3 length: 15 residues. The sequenced CDR3 bases are TGTGCCAGCAGCTTAGAAACAGGCCCCAACTATGGT. This gives the protein CASSLETGPNYG. The full CDR3 protein is CASSLETGPNYGQYF.

As concerns this clone: The CDR3 extends 3 residues past the end of the read, so its final part is completed from the germline J gene. The V call is TRBV5-1, the J call TRBJ1-6, with D possibly being TRBD1 (6 bases). Trimming removed 0 bases at V and 6 bases at J, with 13 bases between. This CDR3 is 16 amino acids long. The V gene's germline CDR1 is SGHRS and CDR2 YFSETQ. The CDR3 here is CASSLDGGGSNSPLHF. Incomplete CDR3 DNA: TGCGCCAGCAGCTTGGATGGCGGGGGCTCTAATTCACCC. Full variable domain (missing parts from reference TRBV5-1 and TRBJ1-6): KAGVTQTPRYLIKTRGQQVTLSCSPISGHRSVSWYQQTPGQGLQFLFEYFSETQRNKGNFPGRFSGRQFSNSRSEMNVSTLELGDSALYLCASSLDGGGSNSPLHFGNGTRLTVT.

On this clone: Relative to the germline gene, one junction end is altered; a read error may explain this. Coverage ceases 3 residues before the CDR3 finishes, and the germline J gene fills in the end. The sample carries other DNA sequences with the same CDR3. The rearrangement links TRBV18 to TRBJ1-3; D might be TRBD1 (5 bases). The germline V gene has CDR1 KGHSH and CDR2 LQKENI. This CDR3 region has 13 residues. CDR3 sequence: CASSRGAGNTIYF. CDR3 bases read: TGTGCCAGCTCACGCGGGGCTGGAAACACA.

Notes on this clone: The read halts 3 residues ahead of the CDR3 end, with the missing end drawn from the germline J gene. The genes are TRBV5-1 and TRBJ2-3; no clear D. CDR1 is SGHRS, CDR2 YFSETQ, per germline. With 5 bases removed from V and 2 bases from J, the gap between germline ends came to 15 bases. The CDR3 is 15 residues long. CDR3 DNA, as far as it was read: TGCGCCAGCAGTCAGACGGGTGCACTCACAGATACG. This translates into CASSQTGALTDT. The complete CDR3 reads CASSQTGALTDTQYF.

About this clone: The CDR3 goes on 3 residues after the read ends, and that part is filled in from the germline J gene. The chain carries TRBV7-8 and TRBJ2-1, with 12 nucleotides matching TRBD2. This CDR3 has 17 residues. The V gene's germline CDR1 is SGHVS and CDR2 FQNEAQ. J lost 6 bases, V lost 4 bases, and 10 bases had no gene match. CDR3 DNA (partial): TGTGCCAGCAGCTCCCCCTGGACTAGCGGGGCCCTCAATGAG. Its protein product is CASSSPWTSGALNE. Given in full, the CDR3 is CASSSPWTSGALNEQFF.

As regards this clone: The CDR3 end is not reached by the read, which stops 3 residues before it; the germline J gene fills it in. The gene calls are TRBV6-2 or TRBV6-3 and TRBJ1-5; TRBD1 aligns across 7 bases. V trimming: 2 bases; J trimming: 0 bases; junction bases outside the gene matches: 4. The germline CDR1 and CDR2 sequences are MNHEY and SVGEGT. There are 16 residues in the CDR3. The covered CDR3 bases are TGTGCCAGCAGTTACGCCAGGGGGTATAGCAATCAGCCC. Its protein is CASSYARGYSNQP. The complete CDR3 protein is CASSYARGYSNQPQHF.

Points on this clone: The DNA ends 3 residues before the CDR3 does, and the rest of the CDR3 is filled in from the germline J gene. The chain is built from TRBV30 and TRBJ1-2; D remains ambiguous. Germline CDR1 is GTSNPN and CDR2 is SVGIG (reference sequence). CDR3 size: 14 residues. The CDR3 is CAWSVGGIGYDYTF. Partial CDR3 DNA: TGTGCCTGGAGTGTAGGAGGCATAGGGTACGAC.

To note about this clone: The read terminates 3 residues before the CDR3 end, so the remaining end is supplied by the germline J gene. The J gene is TRBJ1-2, the V gene TRBV7-2; D gene unclear. Germline CDR1 reads SGHTA; CDR2 reads FQGNSA. The CDR3 consists of 13 residues. Partial CDR3 DNA: TGTGCCAGCAGCTGGGCTACCGCCTACGAC. This encodes CASSWATAYD. The whole CDR3 protein is CASSWATAYDYTF.